A single sample is the source of the 10 T cell receptor beta chains below, sequenced in a study of CD8 T cells in Susac syndrome. Random hexamers were used to reverse transcribe 0.5 to 1 ug of RNA. TCRdb redid the calling of the immunoSEQ multiplex PCR reads with MiXCR, one entry per CDR3 protein. Of about 89,000 distinct CDR3 sequences in the sample, over 85% were seen once. Sequences were obtained from CD8+ T cells from PBMCs. These receptors were taken from a human donor in good health.

This chain joins TRBV6-5 and TRBJ2-5; 8 bases match TRBD2. The CDR3 covers 15 residues. Germline CDR1 reads MNHEY; CDR2 reads SVGAGI. Trimming took 2 bases from V and 0 from J; bases not matched to a gene: 2. The CDR3 sequence is CASSYTSGYQETQYF. The CDR3 nucleotides are TGTGCCAGCAGTTACACTAGCGGTTACCAAGAGACCCAGTACTTC.

The gene calls are TRBV2 and TRBJ2-7; TRBD1 matches 8 bases. The V gene end was trimmed by 9 bases and the J gene end by 1 base; junction bases not matched to a gene: 8. Germline V lookup: CDR1 SNHLY, CDR2 FYNNEI. The CDR3 sequence is 14 residues long. This CDR3 reads CASTGTGHSYEQYF. The CDR3 region has the DNA TGTGCCAGTACCGGGACAGGCCATTCCTACGAGCAGTACTTC.

The chain is built from TRBV6-5 and TRBJ2-1; tentative D call: TRBD2 (5 bases). V was shortened by 0 bases and J by 9 bases, with 12 bases between the two germline ends. Germline V gene sequence: CDR1 MNHEY, CDR2 SVGAGI. This CDR3 contains 14 residues. The CDR3 DNA is TGTGCCAGCAGTTACTCGAGTACGGGGTTTGAGCAGTTCTTC. As protein: CASSYSSTGFEQFF.

The chain uses TRBV13 and TRBJ2-5, with D possibly being TRBD1 (5 bases). With 4 bases removed from V and 1 base from J, the gap between germline ends came to 10 bases. Germline values: CDR1 PRHDT, CDR2 FYEKMQ (reference sequence). The CDR3 has 14 amino acids. CDR3 in amino acids: CASSSRQFQETQYF. Written as DNA, the CDR3 is TGTGCCAGCAGCTCCCGACAGTTCCAAGAGACCCAGTACTTC.

The chain is built from TRBV28 and TRBJ1-1, with D hard to call. CDR3 length: 16 amino acids. Trimming left V 5 bases short and J 3 bases short, with 19 bases between. CDR1 is MDHEN, CDR2 SYDVKM, per germline. CDR3 DNA sequence: TGTGCCAGCAGTCTAGATATTCGTACGGCCTACACTGAAGCTTTCTTT. This translates into CASSLDIRTAYTEAFF.

This clonotype has just one count. The rearrangement joins TRBV7-2 to TRBJ1-1; tentatively, D is TRBD1 (6 bases). There are 13 residues in the CDR3. Germline CDR1 and CDR2: SGHTA and FQGNSA. Trimming pared 5 bases from V and 6 bases from J, leaving 13 bases between. The CDR3 nucleotides are TGTGCCAGCAGCCCCTCCAGGGGTGCTGAAGCTTTCTTT. Protein product: CASSPSRGAEAFF.

The table lists this clonotype with a few counts. The J gene is TRBJ2-7, the V gene TRBV13, with D possibly TRBD1 on 5 matching bases. Germline loops: CDR1 PRHDT, CDR2 FYEKMQ (reference sequence). CDR3 size: 14 residues. The V end lost 1 base, the J end lost 1 base, and 8 bases lay between the germline ends. The CDR3 nucleotides read TGTGCCAGCAGCTTAGCGGACATTTCCTACGAGCAGTACTTC. It codes for CASSLADISYEQYF.

The rearrangement uses TRBV9 and TRBJ2-5; D unresolved. In germline, CDR1 is SGDLS, CDR2 YYNGEE. Trimming took off 4 bases at V and 2 bases at J, with 15 bases between the two ends. There are 15 residues in the CDR3. CDR3 in amino acids: CASSFSLAQQETQYF. In DNA, the CDR3 is TGTGCCAGCAGCTTCTCATTAGCCCAGCAAGAGACCCAGTACTTC.

This rearrangement joins TRBV12-3 or TRBV12-4 to TRBJ2-3; TRBD2 agrees at 14 bases. V gave up 7 bases and J gave up 6 bases; unmatched junction bases: 9. The CDR3 consists of 16 residues. In DNA, the CDR3 is TGTGCCAGCACCCACGGGACTAGCGGGGGCGCGGATACGCAGTATTTT. It yields the protein CASTHGTSGGADTQYF.

This clonotype has only a few counts. The chain carries TRBV19 and TRBJ1-2; D perhaps matches TRBD1 (5 bases). Trimming cost V 3 bases and J 8 bases, with 10 bases left between them. The CDR3 totals 12 residues. Germline V gene sequence: CDR1 LNHDA, CDR2 SQIVND (reference sequence). CDR3 coding DNA: TGTGCCAGTAGTATGATCGGGGACGGCTACACCTTC. The encoded protein is CASSMIGDGYTF.